These 21 T cell receptor beta chains were all obtained from the same sample, sequenced in a study of blood T cell repertoires in COVID-19 (dated by TCRdb to 2019 to 2021). The protocol used for the library was the immunoSEQ multiplex PCR assay. TCRdb mirrors the immuneACCESS table, restricted to in-frame sequences. Some clones are absent from its copies; in checked studies, under half trace to an unresolved V gene, and the reason for the others is unknown. The sample profile shows approximately 200,000 clones; 70% to 90% of them were found once. The ten most abundant clones make up 1.2% of the sample. Sequenced material: PBMCs or T cells enriched from blood (not recorded which). Receptor source: a man aged 25-45 years who had recovered from COVID-19.

The chain links TRBV24-1 to TRBJ1-2; perhaps TRBD1 as D (6 bases). The germline CDR1 and CDR2 sequences are KGHDR and SFDVKD. V dropped 3 bases and J dropped 2 bases, with 15 bases sitting between them. CDR3 length equals 16 residues. For the CDR3, the DNA is TGTGCCACCAGTGATCGAGGAAGGGGGTACAACTATGGCTACACCTTC. This translates into CATSDRGRGYNYGYTF.

This clone has only a few counts. This chain connects TRBV3-1 (or the pseudogene TRBV3-2) to TRBJ1-2; 8 bases align to TRBD1. CDR1 and CDR2 (germline): LGHDT, YNNKEL (reference sequence). V lost 0 bases to trimming and J lost 5 bases; unmatched junction nucleotides: 2. This CDR3 region has 14 residues. CDR3 sequence: CASSQDDRGYGYTF. The DNA for the CDR3 is TGTGCCAGCAGCCAAGATGACAGGGGATATGGCTACACCTTC.

V is TRBV18 and J is TRBJ2-1; tentatively, D is TRBD2 (6 bases). Germline-derived CDR1 and CDR2 are KGHSH and LQKENI. V dropped 0 bases and J dropped 10 bases, with 10 bases sitting between them. The CDR3 runs to 13 residues. Written as DNA, the CDR3 is TGTGCCAGCTCACCACCCGGGGGATGGGAGCAGTTCTTC. It encodes CASSPPGGWEQFF.

V and J are TRBV28 and TRBJ2-7; 11 bases line up with TRBD1. Germline-derived CDR1 and CDR2 are MDHEN and SYDVKM. CDR3 length: 15 residues. Trimming took 5 bases from V and 0 from J; bases not matched to a gene: 3. CDR3 loop: CASSPGTGGSYEQYF. The CDR3 nucleotides are TGTGCCAGCAGTCCCGGGACAGGGGGCTCCTACGAGCAGTACTTC.

The chain has TRBV2 and TRBJ2-7, with no clear D. The V gene's germline CDR1 is SNHLY and CDR2 FYNNEI. The V end lost 6 bases, the J end lost 1 base, and 19 bases lay between the germline ends. This CDR3 region has 16 residues. CDR3 sequence reads: CASRKSGVVKSYEQYF. In DNA form, the CDR3 reads TGTGCCAGCAGGAAATCCGGAGTAGTGAAGTCCTACGAGCAGTACTTC.

CDR3 amino acids: CASSDVASWTQYF. CDR3 bases: TGTGCCAGCAGTGATGTAGCGAGTTGGACCCAGTACTTC. The V and J genes are TRBV25-1 and TRBJ2-5, with TRBD2 as a possible D gene (5 bases). CDR1 MGHDK and CDR2 SYGVNS come from the germline V gene. Trimming took off 3 bases at V and 7 bases at J, with 12 bases between the two ends. CDR3 size: 13 residues.

This clone was counted once. The gene calls are TRBV7-9 and TRBJ2-5, with D perhaps matching TRBD1 (5 bases). The germline V and J ends were trimmed by 3 bases and 5 bases, with 16 bases remaining between them. This CDR3 has 15 residues. Per the germline V gene, CDR1 is SEHNR and CDR2 is FQNEAQ (reference sequence). The CDR3 nucleotides are TGTGCCAGCAGCTTTCGTGGGCAGGGTACGGAGACCCAGTACTTC. Its protein product is CASSFRGQGTETQYF.

The rearrangement uses TRBV18 and TRBJ1-1, with 7 nucleotides matching TRBD1. V shed 5 bases and J 0 bases; nucleotides not matched to a gene: 3. CDR3 length: 14 residues. CDR1 is KGHSH and CDR2 is LQKENI in the germline V gene. The DNA of the CDR3 is TGTGCCAGCTCAATAACAGGGGTGAACACTGAAGCTTTCTTT. It encodes CASSITGVNTEAFF.

CDR3 coding DNA: TGTGCCAGCAGTTCCCCGGGACAGATCACAGATACGCAGTATTTT. Its translation: CASSSPGQITDTQYF. The chain links TRBV7-9 to TRBJ2-3, with 7 nucleotides matching TRBD1. This CDR3 is 15 amino acids long. From germline, CDR1 is SEHNR and CDR2 FQNEAQ (reference sequence). V shed 6 bases and J 2 bases; nucleotides not matched to a gene: 8.

This sequence joins TRBV7-8 and TRBJ1-1; D perhaps matches TRBD1 (5 bases). This CDR3 region has 15 residues. The V gene lost 0 bases and the J gene lost 4 bases, with 12 bases spanning the gap. Germline assignment: CDR1 SGHVS and CDR2 FQNEAQ. The CDR3 sequence is CASSLAGQGFTEAFF. In DNA form, the CDR3 reads TGTGCCAGCAGCTTAGCAGGCCAGGGATTCACTGAAGCTTTCTTT.

The V gene is TRBV11-2, the J gene TRBJ1-3, with TRBD1 identical over 7 bases. The CDR3 has 16 residues. Germline V gene data show CDR1 as SGHAT and CDR2 as FQNNGV. With 1 base clipped from V and 2 bases from J, the junction kept 5 bases outside the gene matches. CDR3 loop: CASSLVRGPAGNTIYF. The DNA of the CDR3 is TGTGCCAGCAGCTTAGTGAGGGGGCCTGCTGGAAACACCATATATTTT.

J is TRBJ1-2 and V is TRBV7-2; 9 nucleotides align to TRBD1. The CDR3 loop spans 18 amino acids. The V segment lost 1 base and the J segment 6 bases; nucleotides outside the gene matches: 15. From germline, CDR1 is SGHTA and CDR2 FQGNSA. The CDR3 protein is CASSLEGQGNIRTNGYTF. The CDR3 bases are TGTGCCAGCAGCTTAGAGGGACAGGGAAATATCCGAACTAATGGCTACACCTTC.

The rearrangement joins TRBV24-1 to TRBJ2-2, with 12 positions matching TRBD2. After removal of 8 bases from V and 4 bases from J, the junction contained 10 bases not matched to a gene. The CDR3 contains 17 residues. Germline values: CDR1 KGHDR, CDR2 SFDVKD. The chain's CDR3 is CATNGLAGYVGTGELFF. In DNA form, the CDR3 reads TGTGCCACCAACGGACTAGCGGGGTACGTTGGCACCGGGGAGCTGTTTTTT.

This clone was counted a few times. This CDR3 is also generated by other DNA sequences in the sample. The gene calls are TRBV27 and TRBJ2-7; D possibly corresponds to TRBD2 (5 bases). This CDR3 comprises 13 residues. The ends were cut back, 3 bases at V and 4 bases at J, with 10 bases in the middle. Germline V lookup: CDR1 MNHEY, CDR2 SMNVEV (reference sequence). CDR3 loop: CASSFGLAYEQYF. CDR3 bases: TGTGCCAGCAGTTTCGGCCTAGCTTACGAGCAGTACTTC.

The CDR3 protein is CATSRDLRSSTDTQYF. CDR3 in DNA: TGTGCCACCAGCAGAGATCTTAGATCTAGCACAGATACGCAGTATTTT. The rearrangement uses TRBV15 and TRBJ2-3; D uncertain. The germline V gene has CDR1 LNHNV and CDR2 YYDKDF (reference sequence). V lost 0 bases and J lost 0, with 10 bases in between. CDR3 length: 16 amino acids.

J is TRBJ1-2 and V is TRBV10-1; 11 bases match TRBD1. Per the germline V gene, CDR1 is WNHNN and CDR2 is SYGVQD (reference sequence). The CDR3 contains 18 residues. The V segment lost 11 bases and the J segment 1 base; nucleotides outside the gene matches: 18. CDR3 DNA sequence: TGCGCCGGCAAACAGGAGTTGCCGGGACAGGGGGATAACTATGGCTACACCTTC. Translating gives CAGKQELPGQGDNYGYTF.

The V gene is TRBV27, the J gene TRBJ1-2; possibly TRBD1 for D (5 bases). Germline CDR1 MNHEY, CDR2 SMNVEV (reference sequence). V was pared by 4 bases and J by 6 bases, with 15 bases between. The CDR3 covers 14 residues. The CDR3 is CASSSGGFRNGYTF. CDR3 coding DNA: TGTGCCAGCAGTTCCGGGGGTTTCAGGAATGGCTACACCTTC.

The chain couples TRBV27 to TRBJ2-7, with D perhaps matching TRBD1 (7 bases). With 6 bases removed from V and 4 bases from J, the gap between germline ends came to 16 bases. Germline V gene sequence: CDR1 MNHEY, CDR2 SMNVEV (reference sequence). CDR3 length: 14 residues. CDR3 amino acids: CASRPGGQPYEQYF. The CDR3 bases are TGTGCCAGCAGACCCGGGGGACAGCCATACGAGCAGTACTTC.

This chain connects TRBV28 to TRBJ1-3; TRBD1 is a possible D gene (5 bases). Germline CDR1 is MDHEN and CDR2 is SYDVKM. The V and J ends lost 5 bases and 5 bases respectively, with 13 bases between them. This CDR3 has 14 residues. This CDR3 reads CASSPPDTRNTIYF. The CDR3 DNA is TGTGCCAGCAGTCCGCCGGACACCCGAAACACCATATATTTT.

The chain couples TRBV19 to TRBJ2-5; 7 bases agree with TRBD2. V shed 1 base, J shed 2 bases, and the junction held 4 bases outside the gene matches. The CDR3 has 15 amino acids. Germline lookup yields CDR1 LNHDA and CDR2 SQIVND (reference sequence). The CDR3 DNA reads TGTGCCAGTAGTATAGGCGGACTAGATCAAGAGACCCAGTACTTC. Protein: CASSIGGLDQETQYF. Based on the CDR3 plus reference TRBV19 and TRBJ2-5, the full variable domain is DGGITQSPKYLFRKEGQNVTLSCEQNLNHDAMYWYRQDPGQGLRLIYYSQIVNDFQKGDIAEGYSVSREKKESFPLTVTSAQKNPTAFYLCASSIGGLDQETQYFGPGTRLLVL.

The chain has TRBV29-1 and TRBJ2-7; 12 bases agree with TRBD2. V shed 6 bases and J 3 bases; nucleotides not matched to a gene: 3. Per the germline V gene, CDR1 is SQVTM and CDR2 is ANQGSEA. There are 13 residues in the CDR3. CDR3 in DNA: TGCAGCGTGAAGACTAGCGGGAGCTACGAGCAGTACTTC. It translates to CSVKTSGSYEQYF.